This is a list of T cell receptor beta chains from one sample in a study of blood T cell repertoires in COVID-19. Produced via immunoSEQ multiplex PCR; TCRdb's table is partial and in-frame only. The sample comprises approximately 68,000 clones, roughly 82% of which are singletons, and about 19% rests with the top ten. The source material was peripheral blood. The receptors originated from a human donor in a cohort sampled during active COVID-19. Each CDR3 is given with its conserved first and last residue. D genes are given only for firm matches. Size is omitted from some rows. Given values are once, few, many or a class for expanded clones.

.	.	TRBV6-5	TRBJ1-2	CASRTGGVVHGYTF	TGTGCCAGCAGGACGGGGGGCGTAGTTCACGGCTACACCTTC
TRBD2	.	TRBV6-5	TRBJ2-3	CASNSGGAGDDTQYF	TGTGCCAGCAATAGCGGGGGGGCCGGTGATGATACGCAGTATTTT
TRBD1	.	TRBV7-9	TRBJ1-6	CASSSQGRSPLHF	TGTGCCAGCAGCTCACAGGGGAGGTCACCCCTCCACTTT
.	.	TRBV7-2	TRBJ1-5	CASSPSGNQPQHF	TGTGCCAGCAGCCCATCAGGAAATCAGCCCCAGCATTTT
.	.	TRBV6-5	TRBJ2-7	CASSSSTPPHEQYF	TGTGCCAGCAGTTCCTCGACTCCTCCCCACGAGCAGTACTTC
TRBD1	few	TRBV5-4	TRBJ1-2	CASSGGQGQSGYTF	TGTGCCAGCAGCGGTGGACAGGGACAAAGTGGCTACACCTTC
TRBD2	.	TRBV10-3	TRBJ2-7	CAIRLGGGSSYEQYF	TGTGCCATCAGGCTTGGGGGGGGAAGCTCCTACGAGCAGTACTTC
TRBD2	.	TRBV7-6	TRBJ2-5	CASSLEVAGGQETQYF	TGTGCCAGCAGCTTAGAAGTAGCGGGGGGTCAAGAGACCCAGTACTTC
.	.	TRBV5-1	TRBJ1-4	CASSLTGGNEKLFF	TGCGCCAGCAGCTTGACCGGAGGGAATGAAAAACTGTTTTTT
.	.	TRBV9	TRBJ2-7	CASSVAGSGEQYF	TGTGCCAGCAGCGTAGCTGGTTCAGGCGAGCAGTACTTC
TRBD2	.	TRBV9	TRBJ2-1	CASSGGRASGGSTTNEQFF	TGTGCCAGCAGCGGAGGGCGGGCTAGCGGGGGGTCCACCACCAATGAGCAGTTCTTC
TRBD1	few	TRBV6-2/TRBV6-3	TRBJ2-2	CASSYYYRGDTGELFF	TGTGCCAGCAGTTACTACTACAGGGGAGACACCGGGGAGCTGTTTTTT
TRBD1	.	TRBV28	TRBJ1-2	CASSRGQGAGYTF	TGTGCCAGCAGTCGCGGACAGGGGGCCGGCTACACCTTC
TRBD1	.	TRBV5-4	TRBJ2-1	CASSGTGSLAQSNEQFF	TGTGCCAGCAGCGGGACAGGGTCTCTGGCCCAGAGCAATGAGCAGTTCTTC
.	.	TRBV2	TRBJ2-1	CASIQGRNEQFF	TGTGCCAGCATTCAGGGAAGGAATGAGCAGTTCTTC
TRBD1	once	TRBV4-1	TRBJ2-7	CASSHVGRDRLPEQYF	TGCGCCAGCAGCCACGTCGGCAGGGACAGGCTGCCCGAGCAGTACTTC
TRBD1	.	TRBV5-5	TRBJ2-1	CASSPGTGPYNEQFF	TGTGCCAGCAGCCCCGGGACAGGGCCCTACAATGAGCAGTTCTTC
TRBD2	.	TRBV28	TRBJ2-7	CASSLGTSEQYF	TGTGCCAGCAGTTTAGGGACTAGCGAGCAGTACTTC
TRBD2	.	TRBV18	TRBJ2-3	CASSPPRGGSDTQYF	TGTGCCAGCTCACCACCGCGGGGGGGCTCCGATACGCAGTATTTT
TRBD1	.	TRBV25-1	TRBJ2-7	CASRGESGTGSYEQYF	TGTGCCAGCAGGGGGGAAAGTGGGACAGGGTCCTACGAGCAGTACTTC
.	.	TRBV27	TRBJ2-7	CASSYGQTYEQYF	TGTGCCAGCAGCTATGGACAGACCTACGAGCAGTACTTC
TRBD1	.	TRBV11-3	TRBJ2-5	CASSLGQGEVETQYF	TGTGCCAGCAGCCTTGGGCAGGGGGAAGTAGAGACCCAGTACTTC
TRBD2	.	TRBV30	TRBJ2-5	CAWSQRGGDQETQYF	TGTGCCTGGAGTCAGCGTGGGGGGGACCAAGAGACCCAGTACTTC
.	.	TRBV25-1	TRBJ1-6	CASSEPGNYSPLHF	TGTGCCAGCAGTGAGCCAGGGAATTATTCACCCCTCCACTTT
.	.	TRBV6-5	TRBJ1-6	CASSYARVTYSPLHF	TGTGCCAGCAGTTACGCTCGGGTCACATATTCACCCCTCCACTTT
TRBD1	.	TRBV7-9	TRBJ1-2	CASSLKGAQGYTF	TGTGCCAGCAGCTTAAAGGGGGCTCAGGGCTACACCTTC
.	.	TRBV29-1	TRBJ2-7	CSVEGASYEQYF	TGCAGCGTTGAGGGGGCTTCCTACGAGCAGTACTTC
.	once	TRBV10-2	TRBJ2-7	CASSGTVYEQYF	TGCGCCAGCAGTGGGACAGTCTACGAGCAGTACTTC
.	.	TRBV12-3/TRBV12-4	TRBJ1-6	CASSYQYNSPLHF	TGTGCCAGCAGTTACCAGTATAATTCACCCCTCCACTTT
.	once	TRBV9	TRBJ1-2	CASSAGLGYGYTF	TGTGCCAGCAGCGCGGGACTGGGCTATGGCTACACCTTC
.	medium-sized	TRBV3-1/TRBV3-2	TRBJ1-1	CASSQEINSEAFF	TGTGCCAGCAGCCAAGAGATCAACTCTGAAGCTTTCTTT
TRBD1	.	TRBV2	TRBJ2-2	CASSEQGAATGELFF	TGTGCCAGCAGTGAACAGGGGGCGGCCACCGGGGAGCTGTTTTTT
TRBD1	.	TRBV11-1	TRBJ2-1	CASSFDRDRNEQFF	TGTGCCAGCAGCTTTGACAGGGATCGCAATGAGCAGTTCTTC
.	.	TRBV2	TRBJ1-6	CASSPRRGNSPLHF	TGTGCCAGCAGCCCAAGGAGGGGTAATTCACCCCTCCACTTT
.	.	TRBV9	TRBJ1-1	CASSTRGTEAFF	TGTGCCAGCAGCACACGAGGAACCGAAGCTTTCTTT
TRBD1	.	TRBV4-2	TRBJ2-1	CASSQGGQGFGEQFF	TGTGCCAGCAGCCAAGGGGGACAGGGGTTCGGGGAGCAGTTCTTC
TRBD1	.	TRBV10-3	TRBJ2-7	CAISPGQGAYEQYF	TGTGCCATCTCCCCGGGACAGGGAGCCTACGAGCAGTACTTC
TRBD1	.	TRBV3-1/TRBV3-2	TRBJ2-7	CASSSGTGQYEQYF	TGTGCCAGCAGCTCCGGGACAGGGCAGTACGAGCAGTACTTC
TRBD1	.	TRBV7-9	TRBJ1-3	CASSLQTGGTGNTIYF	TGTGCCAGCAGCTTACAGACAGGGGGGACTGGAAACACCATATATTTT
TRBD1	.	TRBV29-1	TRBJ2-5	CSVDRQGSGETQYF	TGCAGCGTTGATCGACAGGGATCGGGGGAGACCCAGTACTTC
.	once	TRBV5-1	TRBJ2-5	CASSSTTIQETQYF	TGCGCCAGCAGCTCCACGACAATCCAAGAGACCCAGTACTTC
TRBD1	.	TRBV25-1	TRBJ2-1	CASSDPGTGGYNEQFF	TGTGCCAGCAGTGATCCCGGGACAGGGGGCTACAATGAGCAGTTCTTC
TRBD1	.	TRBV10-3	TRBJ2-7	CASRDREHSGYEQYF	TGTGCCTCACGGGACAGGGAGCACTCCGGCTACGAGCAGTACTTC
TRBD1	.	TRBV9	TRBJ1-3	CASSQGAPGNTIYF	TGTGCCAGCAGCCAGGGGGCACCTGGAAACACCATATATTTT
.	.	TRBV14	TRBJ1-1	CASSQGGGYFEAFF	TGTGCCAGCAGCCAAGGAGGGGGATACTTTGAAGCTTTCTTT
TRBD2	.	TRBV10-3	TRBJ2-5	CAISRGAGEETQYF	TGTGCCATCAGCCGAGGAGCGGGGGAAGAGACCCAGTACTTC
.	.	TRBV2	TRBJ1-1	CASRRAIRGTEAFF	TGTGCCAGCAGGAGAGCCATCCGGGGCACTGAAGCTTTCTTT
.	.	TRBV2	TRBJ1-1	CASIPVMNTEAFF	TGTGCCAGCATTCCGGTGATGAACACTGAAGCTTTCTTT
TRBD2	.	TRBV11-2	TRBJ2-3	CASSFRGGARTDTQYF	TGTGCCAGCAGCTTTCGCGGGGGGGCCCGCACAGATACGCAGTATTTT
.	.	TRBV11-2	TRBJ2-7	CASSLQGFEQYF	TGTGCCAGCAGCTTACAGGGATTTGAGCAGTACTTC